This entry is about one T cell receptor beta chain. Its antigen is currently unknown. Trimming pared 2 bases from V and 0 bases from J, leaving 7 bases between. Germline V gives CDR1 SGHAT, CDR2 FQNNGV. The CDR3 is made up of 15 amino acids. This specimen comes from a study of long-term antiretroviral therapy in people with HIV. Study-wide results and limits: Information on adherence, resistance and therapy changes was unavailable.

The authors ran the immunoSEQ assay, v3.0, at survey level. TCRdb's table, derived via immunoSEQ multiplex PCR, lists solely in-frame clones and lacks some. The table includes tens of thousands of clones, nearly 95% detected once. Sequencing was performed on unsorted PBMCs, taken 6 to 6.5 years after starting antiretroviral therapy. This clonotype was obtained from a man aged 25-40 years with HIV. V gene TRBV11-2 combines with J gene TRBJ1-4, with D tentatively TRBD1 (5 bases). For the CDR3, the DNA is TGTGCCAGCAGCTTAATGGGGGCAACTAATGAAAAACTGTTTTTT. This gives the protein CASSLMGATNEKLFF.